The entry below describes one T cell receptor (beta chain). Sequencing was performed with immunoSEQ multiplex PCR; in TCRdb, only in-frame clones are kept and a portion is missing. This sample has approximately 350,000 clones; roughly 90% occur once, and the top ten carry roughly 1.2%. The record originates from a study of blood T cell repertoires in COVID-19. Unmatched junction bases numbered 4, after V lost 2 bases and J lost 7 bases. CDR1 is LNHDA, CDR2 SQIVND, per germline (reference sequence). The CDR3 contains 14 residues. Sequencing was done on a sample of peripheral blood. V usage is TRBV19 and J usage is TRBJ1-4, with 7 nucleotides matching TRBD1. This TCR came from a middle-aged man with acute or convalescent COVID-19. The CDR3 loop is CASSIRQGREKLFF. The DNA of the CDR3 is TGTGCCAGTAGTATAAGACAGGGCCGTGAAAAACTGTTTTTT.